Listed here are 22 T cell receptor beta chains from one sample, sequenced in a study of lymphopenia after photon versus proton radiotherapy. TCRdb's copy holds only in-frame clones and misses some; the assay was immunoSEQ multiplex PCR. The sample yields 60,000 or so clones, about 90% seen once. The input for sequencing was peripheral blood, taken from a patient treated with photon-based radiotherapy. The receptors shown here come from a man aged 40-55 years with gastric cancer.

This chain links TRBV5-4 with TRBJ1-1, with unresolved D. This CDR3 spans 14 amino acids. Germline V gene sequence: CDR1 SGHNT, CDR2 YYREEE (reference sequence). With 1 base removed from V and 8 bases from J, the gap between germline ends came to 15 bases. The CDR3 DNA reads TGTGCCAGCAGCTTGTGGTCCAGGCCCATGGAAGCTTTCTTT. Translating it yields CASSLWSRPMEAFF.

V and J are TRBV4-3 and TRBJ1-1; possible D gene TRBD1, 5 bases. Trimming removed 3 bases at V and 4 bases at J, with 18 bases between. Germline V CDR1 and CDR2: LGHNA, YSLEER. CDR3 size: 16 residues. The DNA for the CDR3 is TGCGCCAGCAGCCACTCCGGGGGAGGGAGGGTCACTGAAGCTTTCTTT. The encoded protein is CASSHSGGGRVTEAFF.

The chain couples TRBV7-8 to TRBJ1-6; D call uncertain. Germline CDR1 SGHVS, CDR2 FQNEAQ. V was pared by 5 bases and J by 9 bases, with 14 bases between. The CDR3 runs to 14 residues. CDR3 sequence (DNA): TGTGCCAGCAGCCGCATCGAAGGCTTTTCACCCCTCCACTTT. This sequence encodes CASSRIEGFSPLHF.

This chain links TRBV4-1 with TRBJ2-7, with 9 bases identical to TRBD1. This CDR3 has 17 residues. V was clipped by 0 bases and J by 2 bases; unmatched bases: 8. CDR1 is MGHRA, CDR2 YSYEKL, per germline. CDR3 protein: CASSQDPRDRAPYEQYF. The CDR3 DNA sequence: TGCGCCAGCAGCCAAGATCCCAGGGACAGGGCACCCTACGAGCAGTACTTC.

This chain uses TRBV2 with TRBJ2-7; 7 bases map to TRBD1. With V trimmed by 0 bases and J by 7 bases, 6 bases remained unmatched. The V gene's germline CDR1 is SNHLY and CDR2 FYNNEI. The CDR3 totals 14 residues. The CDR3 nucleotides are TGTGCCAGCAGTGAAGCCCAGACAGGGATTGAGCAGTACTTC. It specifies CASSEAQTGIEQYF.

V is TRBV27 and J is TRBJ2-5, with 7 positions matching TRBD2. The J call may be incorrect, as the DNA end agrees better with TRBJ2-7. The length of the CDR3 is 13 residues. The germline gives CDR1 MNHEY, CDR2 SMNVEV (reference sequence). The CDR3 region is CASSPREGYEQYF. The CDR3 DNA follows: TGTGCCAGCAGCCCAAGGGAGGGGTACGAGCAGTACTTC.

This clone was seen once. This CDR3 reads CASSFRDSTYEQYF. The CDR3 coding sequence is TGCGCCAGCAGCTTCAGGGACAGTACCTACGAGCAGTACTTC. This chain connects TRBV5-1 to TRBJ2-7; 7 nucleotides align to TRBD1. This CDR3 region has 14 residues. Trimming cost V 2 bases and J 2 bases; bases outside gene matches: 4. From germline, CDR1 is SGHRS and CDR2 YFSETQ.

The chain links TRBV6-6 to TRBJ2-2; no firm D call. The CDR3 totals 12 residues. Per germline, CDR1 MNHNY and CDR2 SVGAGI (reference sequence). Trimming pared 4 bases from V and 6 bases from J, leaving 6 bases between. The CDR3 reads CASSSYSGELFF. The CDR3 region has the DNA TGTGCCAGCAGTTCCTACTCCGGGGAGCTGTTTTTT.

The chain uses TRBV4-1 and TRBJ2-7; D uncertain. The CDR3 has 15 residues. Germline V gene lookup returns CDR1 MGHRA and CDR2 YSYEKL. Trimming cost V 0 bases and J 0 bases, with 9 bases left between them. In DNA form, the CDR3 reads TGCGCCAGCAGCCAAGAGCGTCTCAGCTCCTACGAGCAGTACTTC. Translating gives CASSQERLSSYEQYF.

The rearrangement uses TRBV4-3 and TRBJ2-1, with unresolved D. Trimming left V 0 bases short and J 0 bases short, with 12 bases between. The CDR3 runs 17 residues. CDR1 and CDR2 (germline): LGHNA, YSLEER. The CDR3 nucleotides read TGCGCCAGCAGCCAAGATCCCCGCTTTGCCTCCTACAATGAGCAGTTCTTC. Translation gives CASSQDPRFASYNEQFF.

The chain joins TRBV11-1 to TRBJ2-5; D may correspond to TRBD1 or TRBD2 (5 bases each). The V gene's germline CDR1 is SGHAT and CDR2 FQDESV (reference sequence). This CDR3 comprises 12 residues. With 8 bases removed from V and 2 bases from J, the gap between germline ends came to 9 bases. CDR3 amino acids: CASEGPQETQYF. As DNA, the CDR3 is TGTGCCAGCGAGGGGCCTCAAGAGACCCAGTACTTC.

The chain carries TRBV4-1 and TRBJ2-4, with D uncertain. The CDR3 runs 21 residues. Germline V CDR1 and CDR2: MGHRA, YSYEKL. Deletions cut 1 base from V and 0 bases from J, with 25 bases between. The CDR3 loop is CASSQGAVPGRLILAKNIQYF. For the CDR3, the DNA is TGCGCCAGCAGCCAAGGAGCAGTCCCCGGGCGATTGATACTAGCCAAAAACATTCAGTACTTC.

The chain combines TRBV30 with TRBJ2-5; no reliable D call. The J call may not be correct, given that the DNA end is closer to TRBJ2-7. CDR1 GTSNPN and CDR2 SVGIG come from the germline V gene (reference sequence). The CDR3 covers 14 residues. The CDR3: CAWSVARRSDEQYF. CDR3 sequence (DNA): TGTGCCTGGAGTGTTGCCAGGAGAAGTGACGAGCAGTACTTC.

Of note for this clone: This CDR3 is also generated by other DNA sequences in the sample. The rearrangement joins TRBV5-6 to TRBJ1-1; weak D call: TRBD1 (6 bases). The CDR3 length is 14 residues. CDR1 is SGHDT and CDR2 is YYEEEE in the germline V gene. The ends were cut back, 0 bases at V and 1 base at J, with 7 bases in the middle. The CDR3, as DNA: TGTGCCAGCAGCTTGGGCAGGGGGAACACTGAAGCTTTCTTT. It yields the protein CASSLGRGNTEAFF.

The chain recombines TRBV2 with TRBJ2-3, with 8 bases lining up with TRBD2. Germline CDR1 reads SNHLY; CDR2 reads FYNNEI. Unmatched junction bases numbered 4, after V lost 6 bases and J lost 2 bases. CDR3 length equals 14 residues. CDR3 nucleotide sequence: TGTGCCAGCAGATTAGCGGGGCCCACAGATACGCAGTATTTT. Protein sequence: CASRLAGPTDTQYF.

V and J are TRBV19 and TRBJ1-2; possible D gene TRBD1, 6 bases. CDR1 is LNHDA, CDR2 SQIVND, per germline (reference sequence). The V and J ends lost 5 bases and 0 bases respectively, with 10 bases between them. This CDR3 comprises 14 residues. CDR3 amino acids: CASSLRTANYGYTF. The CDR3 bases are TGTGCCAGTAGTCTAAGGACAGCTAACTATGGCTACACCTTC.

V is TRBV9 and J is TRBJ2-7; 9 bases are shared with TRBD1. The germline V gene encodes CDR1 SGDLS and CDR2 YYNGEE. V was clipped by 4 bases and J by 5 bases; unmatched bases: 10. The length of the CDR3 is 15 residues. The CDR3 coding sequence is TGTGCCAGCAGCCGGGGACAGGGCAACGGGGACGAGCAGTACTTC. Protein sequence: CASSRGQGNGDEQYF.

The chain recombines TRBV6-1 with TRBJ1-4; a weak D match, TRBD1 (6 bases). The CDR3 consists of 15 residues. Germline V gene lookup returns CDR1 MNHNS and CDR2 SASEGT. Trimming left V 1 base short and J 2 bases short, with 8 bases between. The CDR3 DNA sequence: TGTGCCAGCAGTGAAGTTGGGGGCACTAATGAAAAACTGTTTTTT. Translating gives CASSEVGGTNEKLFF.

The rearrangement links TRBV6-6 to TRBJ2-2, with 8 bases matching TRBD1. With V trimmed by 8 bases and J by 3 bases, 5 bases remained unmatched. Germline loops: CDR1 MNHNY, CDR2 SVGAGI (reference sequence). The CDR3 extends over 14 amino acids. The CDR3, as DNA: TGTGCCAGCCAGGACAGGGCGGACACCGGGGAGCTGTTTTTT. Translated: CASQDRADTGELFF.

The chain is built from TRBV25-1 and TRBJ2-2; D gene unclear. V lost 4 bases and J 7 bases, leaving 10 bases between the germline ends. In germline, CDR1 is MGHDK, CDR2 SYGVNS. The CDR3 extends over 13 amino acids. CDR3 nucleotides: TGTGCCAGCAGTGCTGCGTCTGGCGGGGAGCTGTTTTTT. Amino acid sequence: CASSAASGGELFF.

The chain is built from TRBV21-1 and TRBJ1-2; the tabulated D call, TRBD1, remains unverified against the DNA. TRBV21-1 is recorded as a pseudogene. CDR3 length: 17 amino acids. The DNA for the CDR3 is TGTGCCAGCAGCAAAGCGCCCCGGGACAGGGCTAAGAATGGCTACACCTTC. Translation: CASSKAPRDRAKNGYTF.

The chain is built from TRBV19 and TRBJ1-1; no firm D call. The CDR3 spans 12 residues. The germline V gene has CDR1 LNHDA and CDR2 SQIVND (reference sequence). Between the trimmed V and J ends, which lost 4 bases and 1 base, there was a span of 4 bases. CDR3 sequence (DNA): TGTGCCAGTAGTACGGAGAACACTGAAGCTTTCTTT. Translation: CASSTENTEAFF.